This is a list of T cell receptor beta chains from one sample in a study of T cell responses to AZD1222 COVID-19 vaccine. Sequencing was performed with immunoSEQ multiplex PCR; in TCRdb, only in-frame clones are kept and a portion is missing. The table has 4,500 or so clones, around 91% seen once. Sequencing was performed on peripheral blood, taken 28 days after the second AZD1222 dose. The receptors come from an adult who received the AZD1222 COVID-19 vaccine. Both conserved end residues are part of each CDR3. The D gene is left open where the match is weak. Part of the rows lack a size; the others show once, few, many or a class for expanded clones.

V gene,J gene,clone size,D gene,CDR3 DNA,CDR3 protein
TRBV6-5,TRBJ2-7,.,TRBD2,TGTGCCAGCAGTTACGGGACTAATGGGCTCTACGAGCAGTACTTC,CASSYGTNGLYEQYF
TRBV15,TRBJ2-7,.,.,TGTGCCACCAGCAGAGATCTAACAGGGAACGAGCAGTACTTC,CATSRDLTGNEQYF
TRBV5-1,TRBJ2-1,.,.,TGCGCCAGCAGCTTGGCACAGTCCTACAATGAGCAGTTCTTC,CASSLAQSYNEQFF
TRBV18,TRBJ2-2,once,.,TGTGCCAGCTCATCGACTAGTACCGGGGAGCTGTTTTTT,CASSSTSTGELFF
TRBV5-6,TRBJ2-3,.,TRBD2,TGTGCCAGCAGCTCACCAGCGGGGGTAGATACGCAGTATTTT,CASSSPAGVDTQYF
TRBV2,TRBJ2-7,.,TRBD1,TGTGCCAGCAAACCGGGACAGGCGGGCGAGCAGTACTTC,CASKPGQAGEQYF
TRBV6-5,TRBJ2-7,.,TRBD1,TGTGCCAGCAGAAGGACAGGGTCTTACGAGCAGTACTTC,CASRRTGSYEQYF
TRBV5-6,TRBJ1-2,.,.,TGTGCCAGCAGCCCAGGGACAAGAACTAACTATGGCTACACCTTC,CASSPGTRTNYGYTF
TRBV18,TRBJ1-1,.,TRBD1,TGTGCCAGCTCACAGACAGGGGGCGTCCTTAGGGGTGAAGCTTTCTTT,CASSQTGGVLRGEAFF
TRBV28,TRBJ1-5,.,.,TGTGCCAGCACCACAACAGGGTTTTATCAGCCCCAGCATTTT,CASTTTGFYQPQHF
TRBV27,TRBJ2-3,.,TRBD2,TGTGCCAGCAGGGGACTAGCGGACACAGATACGCAGTATTTT,CASRGLADTDTQYF
TRBV28,TRBJ1-3,.,.,TGTGCCAGCAGCACGCCCGGGGGGAGAAACACCATATATTTT,CASSTPGGRNTIYF
TRBV4-3,TRBJ2-5,.,TRBD1,TGCGCCAGCAGCCAAGACACCAACAGGGGCCAAGAGACCCAGTACTTC,CASSQDTNRGQETQYF
TRBV5-1,TRBJ1-2,.,.,TGCGCCAGCAGCTTCGGGGGAGGCTACACCTTC,CASSFGGGYTF
TRBV29-1,TRBJ2-1,.,TRBD2,TGCAGCGTTGTGTGGGGCAGGGAGGGCAATGAGCAGTTCTTC,CSVVWGREGNEQFF
TRBV9,TRBJ2-7,.,TRBD2,TGTGCCAGCAGCCCCTCAGCGGGAGGACCCTACGAGCAGTACTTC,CASSPSAGGPYEQYF
TRBV24-1,TRBJ2-1,.,TRBD1,TGTGCCACCAGTTACAGGGGCTCCTACAATGAGCAGTTCTTC,CATSYRGSYNEQFF
TRBV23-1,TRBJ2-7,.,.,TGCGCCAGCAGTCAATGGGCGGACGAGCAGTACTTC,CASSQWADEQYF
TRBV5-6,TRBJ1-1,.,.,TGTGCCAGCAGCTTATGGGCCCTCATGGGGAACACTGAAGCTTTCTTT,CASSLWALMGNTEAFF
TRBV24-1,TRBJ2-3,.,TRBD1,TGTGCCACCAGTGATTATGGGGACAGTGGGGCAGATACGCAGTATTTT,CATSDYGDSGADTQYF
TRBV18,TRBJ1-1,.,.,TGTGCCAGCTCACCGCAGGGTAATAGTATTACTGAAGCTTTCTTT,CASSPQGNSITEAFF
TRBV28,TRBJ1-2,.,.,TGTGCCAGCAGTCTGGGTAGCCATGGCTACACCTTC,CASSLGSHGYTF
TRBV11-2,TRBJ1-5,.,.,TGTGCCAGCAGCTTAGGCCGGGGTGAGCCCCAGCATTTT,CASSLGRGEPQHF
TRBV7-2,TRBJ2-7,.,.,TGTGCCAGCAGCTCACGATGGGGCTACGAGCAGTACTTC,CASSSRWGYEQYF
TRBV11-2,TRBJ2-7,.,TRBD2,TGTGCCAGCAGCGTGGGTCCTAGCGGGAGAATCTACGAGCAGTACTTC,CASSVGPSGRIYEQYF
TRBV2,TRBJ2-4,.,.,TGTGCCAGCAGCCTACAGGGAGCTGCCAAAAACATTCAGTACTTC,CASSLQGAAKNIQYF
TRBV9,TRBJ1-2,.,.,TGTGCCAGCAGCTCTACAGGGTCCCGGAGGGCTAACTATGGCTACACCTTC,CASSSTGSRRANYGYTF
TRBV5-1,TRBJ1-6,.,TRBD1,TGCGCCAGCAGCTCCCTATCAGCCGGGACAGGGATCTCCCCCCTCCACTTT,CASSSLSAGTGISPLHF
TRBV7-9,TRBJ2-7,.,.,TGTGCCAGCAGCTTAACAGGTTACGAGCAGTACTTC,CASSLTGYEQYF
TRBV5-1,TRBJ2-3,.,.,TGCGCCAGCAGCTTGGGTGACAGCACAGATACGCAGTATTTT,CASSLGDSTDTQYF
TRBV7-2,TRBJ2-5,.,.,TGTGCCAGCAGCTTAGCGGGCAATGGGGAGACCCAGTACTTC,CASSLAGNGETQYF
TRBV18,TRBJ1-6,.,TRBD1,TGTGCCAGCTCACCAGGACAGGGGACATCACCCCTCCACTTT,CASSPGQGTSPLHF
TRBV28,TRBJ1-6,once,.,TGTGCCAGCAGCTCCACCGGGACGGGTAATTCACCCCTCCACTTT,CASSSTGTGNSPLHF
TRBV4-3,TRBJ2-3,.,TRBD2,TGCGCCAGCAGCCAGGTAGCGGGAGGGCCGTCGGACACAGATACGCAGTATTTT,CASSQVAGGPSDTDTQYF
TRBV25-1,TRBJ1-2,.,.,TGTGCCAGCAGTCCCCTCGGGGCCGACGACTATGGCTACACCTTC,CASSPLGADDYGYTF
TRBV27,TRBJ1-4,few,TRBD1,TGTGCCAGCAGTTTATCCCAGGGGGTTGGGTATGAAAAACTGTTTTTT,CASSLSQGVGYEKLFF
TRBV27,TRBJ1-2,.,.,TGTGCCAGCAGTTTATCTTACCGGACAACTAACTATGGCTACACCTTC,CASSLSYRTTNYGYTF
TRBV3-1/TRBV3-2,TRBJ2-2,.,TRBD2,TGTGCCAGCAGCCACATCCTCACTAGCGGGGGGGCCACCGGGGAGCTGTTTTTT,CASSHILTSGGATGELFF
TRBV11-2,TRBJ2-7,once,.,TGTGCCAGCAGCTTAGCCCACGAGCAGTACTTC,CASSLAHEQYF
TRBV4-3,TRBJ1-4,once,.,TGCGCCAGCAGCCACCCGGACAGAGAGAATGAAAAACTGTTTTTT,CASSHPDRENEKLFF
TRBV3-1/TRBV3-2,TRBJ1-2,.,.,TGTGCCAGCAGCCGCCTTACTGGAGGGGATGGCTACACCTTC,CASSRLTGGDGYTF
TRBV9,TRBJ1-1,.,.,TGTGCCAGCAGCGTAGAGTGGAGTACTGAAGCTTTCTTT,CASSVEWSTEAFF
TRBV7-9,TRBJ2-3,few,TRBD2,TGTGCCAGCAGCCGGACTAGCGGGGGCACAGATACGCAGTATTTT,CASSRTSGGTDTQYF
TRBV6-5,TRBJ2-7,.,TRBD2,TGTGCCAGCAGTTCACTAGCGGGAGTAGACGAGCAGTACTTC,CASSSLAGVDEQYF
TRBV15,TRBJ1-6,.,.,TGTGCCACCAGCAGAGATCTCTCGGGTTCACCCCTCCACTTT,CATSRDLSGSPLHF
TRBV24-1,TRBJ1-5,.,.,TGTGCCACCAGTGATTCCCCGGGACGGCGCAATCAGCCCCAGCATTTT,CATSDSPGRRNQPQHF
TRBV5-1,TRBJ2-3,.,TRBD2,TGCGCCAGCAGCTTGGCGGGAGGGCCGGAGGATACGCAGTATTTT,CASSLAGGPEDTQYF
TRBV7-9,TRBJ2-7,.,.,TGTGCCAGCAGCTTGGGCAGTCAAAGTCCCGAGCAGTACTTC,CASSLGSQSPEQYF
TRBV5-1,TRBJ2-1,.,.,TGCGCCAGCAGCTGGCGGGTCCAGAGTTCCTACAATGAGCAGTTCTTC,CASSWRVQSSYNEQFF
TRBV6-5,TRBJ2-7,.,.,TGTGCCAGCAGTTACGGACTGGAGGGGACGCGCTACGAGCAGTACTTC,CASSYGLEGTRYEQYF
TRBV5-1,TRBJ1-3,.,.,TGCGCCAGCAGCTCGGACGGGAGCTCTGGAAACACCATATATTTT,CASSSDGSSGNTIYF
TRBV7-2,TRBJ1-6,.,TRBD1,TGTGCCAGCTCTACAGGGGGTTGGTATAATTCACCCCTCCACTTT,CASSTGGWYNSPLHF
TRBV7-6,TRBJ2-7,.,TRBD1,TGTGCCAGCAGCGACGGACAGGGAATCACCTACGAGCAGTACTTC,CASSDGQGITYEQYF
TRBV7-2,TRBJ1-4,.,.,TGTGCCAGCAGCTTAGGCACCAGGGGCGGGGGTGAAAAACTGTTTTTT,CASSLGTRGGGEKLFF
TRBV2,TRBJ2-7,.,TRBD2,TGTGCCAGCAGTGAACCAGCGGGGGGGTCGAGCTCCTACGAGCAGTACTTC,CASSEPAGGSSSYEQYF
TRBV7-9,TRBJ2-3,once,.,TGTGCCAGCAGCTTCGACAGGTCCTATTCTAGCACAGATACGCAGTATTTT,CASSFDRSYSSTDTQYF
TRBV20-1,TRBJ1-2,.,.,TGCAGTGCTAGTGAGAACCGGGTGAGCTATGGCTACACCTTC,CSASENRVSYGYTF